What follows are 8 T cell receptor beta chains derived from one specimen sequenced in a study of shared clonotypes between healthy human individuals. Method: immunoSEQ multiplex PCR; TCRdb's copy keeps in-frame clones and lacks some. The sample consists of about 770,000 clones, roughly two thirds of them appearing once. Sample: memory CD4+ T cells sorted from blood. Subset of the sample: CD45RA-negative fraction. These receptors were collected from a woman aged 25 to 39 in good health.

This chain joins TRBV7-2 and TRBJ2-1; a possible D gene is TRBD1 (5 bases). CDR3 length: 14 amino acids. Trimming stripped 5 bases from V and 4 bases from J, with 12 bases between. CDR1 is SGHTA and CDR2 is FQGNSA in the germline V gene. CDR3 coding DNA: TGTGCCAGCAGCCCGTTCAGGGATTACAATGAGCAGTTCTTC. This encodes CASSPFRDYNEQFF.

The V call is TRBV19, the J call TRBJ1-5, with D possibly matching TRBD1 (5 bases). V gave up 4 bases and J gave up 2 bases, with 6 bases separating them. The CDR3 is 13 residues long. In germline, CDR1 is LNHDA, CDR2 SQIVND (reference sequence). Here the CDR3 reads CASSTGRNQPQHF. CDR3 DNA sequence: TGTGCCAGTAGTACAGGGCGCAATCAGCCCCAGCATTTT.

This chain joins TRBV30 and TRBJ1-5, with TRBD1 identical over 7 bases. In germline, CDR1 is GTSNPN, CDR2 SVGIG (reference sequence). This CDR3 spans 16 amino acids. After removal of 5 bases from V and 6 bases from J, the junction contained 16 bases not matched to a gene. The CDR3 sequence: CAWGTRGSRYGQPQHF. The CDR3 nucleotides read TGTGCCTGGGGAACCAGGGGGTCTAGATATGGTCAGCCCCAGCATTTT.

This chain connects TRBV29-1 to TRBJ2-1, with TRBD2 matching 11 bases. With 4 bases clipped from V and 10 bases from J, the junction kept 6 bases outside the gene matches. CDR1 SQVTM and CDR2 ANQGSEA come from the germline V gene. The CDR3 is 13 amino acids. This CDR3 reads CSVGLAGGREQFF. Written as DNA, the CDR3 is TGCAGCGTTGGCTTAGCGGGAGGGAGAGAGCAGTTCTTC.

This clone showed up just a few times. This chain links TRBV18 with TRBJ1-1; D not resolved. CDR1 KGHSH and CDR2 LQKENI come from the germline V gene. V was cut by 5 bases and J by 3 bases, with 7 bases left in between. The CDR3 has 12 amino acids. CDR3 sequence (DNA): TGTGCCAGCTCATGGGTAGACACTGAAGCTTTCTTT. Its protein product is CASSWVDTEAFF.

The chain has TRBV9 and TRBJ1-5; 7 bases map to TRBD1. CDR1 and CDR2 (germline): SGDLS, YYNGEE. The CDR3 is 15 amino acids. The junction had 5 bases not matched to a gene; V was cut back by 4 bases and J by 1 base. CDR3 sequence reads: CASSPGTESNQPQHF. The CDR3 bases are TGTGCCAGCAGCCCAGGGACAGAGAGCAATCAGCCCCAGCATTTT.

A single count supports this clone. The chain has TRBV28 and TRBJ1-1, with D perhaps TRBD1 (5 bases). Germline V lookup: CDR1 MDHEN, CDR2 SYDVKM. Trimming stripped 1 base from V and 8 bases from J, with 11 bases between. The CDR3 is 13 amino acids. The CDR3 is CASSLLAGKEAFF. In DNA form, the CDR3 reads TGTGCCAGCAGTTTATTGGCAGGGAAGGAAGCTTTCTTT.

The CDR3 DNA follows: TGTGCCAGCAGTTTAAATGTCTGGGGCACGAACACTGAAGCTTTCTTT. Its protein is CASSLNVWGTNTEAFF. The chain links TRBV28 to TRBJ1-1, with D tentatively TRBD1 (5 bases). The V gene's germline CDR1 is MDHEN and CDR2 SYDVKM. The CDR3 is 16 amino acids. V shed 2 bases and J shed 1 base, with 14 bases lying between them.